This passage covers 12 T cell receptor beta chains from one sample sequenced in a study of blood T cell repertoires in COVID-19. Using immunoSEQ multiplex PCR, the repertoire was profiled, and TCRdb retains in-frame clones only, with some absent. The sample contains about 49,000 clones, about 87% of which appear only once. Material for sequencing was peripheral blood. The origin of the receptors is an elderly man with acute or convalescent COVID-19.

The chain has TRBV5-1 and TRBJ2-5, with D uncertain. The CDR3 loop spans 14 amino acids. Per germline, CDR1 SGHRS and CDR2 YFSETQ. Trimming took off 0 bases at V and 3 bases at J, with 9 bases between the two ends. In DNA form, the CDR3 reads TGCGCCAGCAGCTTGGGACTTTGGGAAGAGACCCAGTACTTC. Protein product: CASSLGLWEETQYF.

This chain joins TRBV19 and TRBJ1-1; no reliable D call. CDR1 and CDR2 from the germline V gene are LNHDA and SQIVND (reference sequence). The CDR3 has 14 amino acids. Trimming removed 9 bases at V and 0 bases at J, with 14 bases between. For the CDR3, the DNA is TGTGCCAGCCGAGAGAGGGTCGTGAACACTGAAGCTTTCTTT. It specifies CASRERVVNTEAFF. Looking up the rest from reference TRBV19 and TRBJ1-1 gives the full variable domain: DGGITQSPKYLFRKEGQNVTLSCEQNLNHDAMYWYRQDPGQGLRLIYYSQIVNDFQKGDIAEGYSVSREKKESFPLTVTSAQKNPTAFYLCASRERVVNTEAFFGQGTRLTVV.

The rearrangement links TRBV5-1 to TRBJ2-1, with 7 bases that match TRBD1. Germline V gene data show CDR1 as SGHRS and CDR2 as YFSETQ. Trimming cost V 1 base and J 2 bases; bases outside gene matches: 3. This CDR3 is built from 15 residues. CDR3 amino acids: CASSLTGDTYNEQFF. The CDR3 coding sequence is TGCGCCAGCAGCTTGACAGGGGACACCTACAATGAGCAGTTCTTC.

The CDR3 bases are TGTGCCAGCAGTTTATTGGGGAGCTCCTATAATTCACCCCTCCACTTT. Translated: CASSLLGSSYNSPLHF. The J gene is TRBJ1-6, the V gene TRBV27; D is ambiguous. Germline CDR1 reads MNHEY; CDR2 reads SMNVEV (reference sequence). The CDR3 is 16 amino acids. Trimming shortened V by 1 base and J by 0 bases, and 7 bases separated the two germline ends.

This chain uses TRBV11-3 with TRBJ2-3; D call uncertain. CDR3 length: 12 amino acids. Trimming left V 1 base short and J 5 bases short, with 4 bases between. CDR1 SGHNT and CDR2 YENEEA come from the germline V gene. CDR3 DNA: TGTGCCAGCAGCTTAGCGCGAGATACGCAGTATTTT. Translated, it gives CASSLARDTQYF.

The rearrangement joins TRBV6-5 to TRBJ2-5, with 10 bases identical to TRBD1. The V segment lost 7 bases and the J segment 5 bases; nucleotides outside the gene matches: 10. The CDR3 is made up of 15 amino acids. Germline CDR1 and CDR2: MNHEY and SVGAGI. CDR3 coding DNA: TGTGCCAGCAAAGAAGGGACAGGGGTTTACGAGACCCAGTACTTC. Protein: CASKEGTGVYETQYF.

This chain links TRBV5-1 with TRBJ2-1; D unresolved. Trimming took 0 bases from V and 7 from J, leaving 14 bases between them. CDR1 and CDR2 (germline): SGHRS, YFSETQ. This CDR3 region has 15 residues. CDR3 nucleotides: TGCGCCAGCAGCTTGGATAGCCAATCGGGTAATGAGCAGTTCTTC. Protein sequence: CASSLDSQSGNEQFF.

This chain uses TRBV10-1 with TRBJ2-3; 11 bases match TRBD2. Trimming removed 0 bases from V and 6 bases from J; junction bases left unmatched: 2. Germline V gene lookup returns CDR1 WNHNN and CDR2 SYGVQD (reference sequence). This CDR3 has 15 amino acids. DNA for the CDR3: TGCGCCAGCAGTGAGTCGGGGACTAGCGGTGATACGCAGTATTTT. Its translation is CASSESGTSGDTQYF.

The chain is built from TRBV5-1 and TRBJ2-1, with 12 positions matching TRBD2. V lost 1 base, J lost 4 bases, and 3 bases stayed unmatched. This CDR3 has 16 amino acids. Germline assignment: CDR1 SGHRS and CDR2 YFSETQ. The CDR3 DNA is TGCGCCAGCAGCTTGATAACTAGCGGGGGGTACAATGAGCAGTTCTTC. It translates to CASSLITSGGYNEQFF.

This rearrangement joins TRBV10-2 to TRBJ2-7, with D perhaps TRBD2 (6 bases). The CDR3 is 14 residues long. The germline V gene has CDR1 WSHSY and CDR2 SAAADI. With 5 bases removed from V and 0 bases from J, the gap between germline ends came to 11 bases. CDR3 sequence reads: CASSFDGSSYEQYF. Here the CDR3 DNA reads TGCGCCAGCAGTTTCGACGGGAGCTCCTACGAGCAGTACTTC.

The V call is TRBV10-2, the J call TRBJ2-3, with D perhaps TRBD2 (7 bases). Germline V gene lookup returns CDR1 WSHSY and CDR2 SAAADI. The ends were cut back, 8 bases at V and 0 bases at J, with 18 bases in the middle. This CDR3 has 16 amino acids. The CDR3 sequence: CASPRGGDFSTDTQYF. CDR3 sequence (DNA): TGCGCCAGCCCGAGGGGGGGGGACTTTAGCACAGATACGCAGTATTTT.

This clone was counted once. This rearrangement joins TRBV3-1 (or the pseudogene TRBV3-2) to TRBJ1-2, with 9 positions matching TRBD1. J was trimmed by 4 bases and V by 0 bases; bases with no gene match: 3. The CDR3 totals 15 residues. From germline, CDR1 is LGHDT and CDR2 YNNKEL (reference sequence). CDR3 loop: CASSQDTGGFYGYTF. The DNA for the CDR3 is TGTGCCAGCAGCCAAGACACAGGGGGCTTCTATGGCTACACCTTC.